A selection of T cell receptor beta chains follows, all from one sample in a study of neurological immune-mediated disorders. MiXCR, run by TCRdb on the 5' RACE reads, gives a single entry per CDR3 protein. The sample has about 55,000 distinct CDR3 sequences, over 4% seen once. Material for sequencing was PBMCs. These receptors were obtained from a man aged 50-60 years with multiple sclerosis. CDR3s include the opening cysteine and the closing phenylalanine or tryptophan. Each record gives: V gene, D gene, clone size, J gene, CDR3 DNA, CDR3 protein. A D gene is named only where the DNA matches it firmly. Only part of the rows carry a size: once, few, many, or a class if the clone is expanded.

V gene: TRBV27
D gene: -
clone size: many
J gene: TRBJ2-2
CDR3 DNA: TGTGCCAGCAGTTTTCGGGGGTTGACCGGGGAGCTGTTTTTT
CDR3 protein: CASSFRGLTGELFF

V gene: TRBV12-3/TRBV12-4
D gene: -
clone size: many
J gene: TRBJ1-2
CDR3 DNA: TGTGCCAGCAGACTAAGACAGCCTAACTATGGCTACACCTTC
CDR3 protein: CASRLRQPNYGYTF

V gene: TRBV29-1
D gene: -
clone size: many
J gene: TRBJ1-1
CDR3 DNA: TGCAGCGCCGGCCTGGGGTCGATGAACACTGAAGCTTTCTTT
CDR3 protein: CSAGLGSMNTEAFF

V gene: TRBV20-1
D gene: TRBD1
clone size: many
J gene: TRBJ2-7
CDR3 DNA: TGCAGTGCTAGGCAGGGGGCATCCTACGAGCAGTACTTC
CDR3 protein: CSARQGASYEQYF

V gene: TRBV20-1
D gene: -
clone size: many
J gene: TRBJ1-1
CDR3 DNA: TGCAGTGCTAGCTTATCAGGGTTGAGCGGTGAAGCTTTCTTT
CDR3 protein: CSASLSGLSGEAFF

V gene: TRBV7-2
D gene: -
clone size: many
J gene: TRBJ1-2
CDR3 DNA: TGTGCCAGCAGCCAGAGCCAGGGCCGTGGCTACACCTTC
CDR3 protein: CASSQSQGRGYTF

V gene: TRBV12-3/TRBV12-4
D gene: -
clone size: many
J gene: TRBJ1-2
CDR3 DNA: TGTGCCAGCACCCCCAGGCCGGTGGGCGACTATGGCTACACCTTC
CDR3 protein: CASTPRPVGDYGYTF

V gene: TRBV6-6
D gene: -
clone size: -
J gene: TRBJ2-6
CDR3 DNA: TGTGCCAGCAGTTACAGGTCTGGGGCCAACGTCCTGACTTTC
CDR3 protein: CASSYRSGANVLTF

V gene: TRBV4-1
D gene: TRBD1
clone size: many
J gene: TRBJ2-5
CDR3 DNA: TGCGCCAGCAGCCAAGTGGACAGGGACCAAGAGACCCAGTACTTC
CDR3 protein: CASSQVDRDQETQYF

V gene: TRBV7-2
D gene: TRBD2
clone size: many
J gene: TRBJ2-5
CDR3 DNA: TGTGCCAGCAGCCGTGGGACTAGGTTTCGAGAGACCCAGTACTTC
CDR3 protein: CASSRGTRFRETQYF

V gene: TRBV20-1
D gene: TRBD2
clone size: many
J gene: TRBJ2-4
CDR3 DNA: TGCAGTGCTAGAGATCCTACTAGCGGGAAACCCAAAAACATTCAGTACTTC
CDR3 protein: CSARDPTSGKPKNIQYF

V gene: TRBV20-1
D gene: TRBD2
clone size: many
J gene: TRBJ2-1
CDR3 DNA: TGCAGTGCTAGGCCCTTACCGGGGGGGTACAATGAGCAGTTCTTC
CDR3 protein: CSARPLPGGYNEQFF

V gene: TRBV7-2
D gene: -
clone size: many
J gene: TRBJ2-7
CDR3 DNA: TGTGCCAGCAGCCCCTCCCCGGACGAGCAGTACTTC
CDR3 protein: CASSPSPDEQYF

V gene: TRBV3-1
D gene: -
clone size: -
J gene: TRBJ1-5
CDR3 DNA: TGTGCCAGCAGCCATGAGGGCCACGGCCAGCCCCAGAATTTT
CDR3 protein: CASSHEGHGQPQNF

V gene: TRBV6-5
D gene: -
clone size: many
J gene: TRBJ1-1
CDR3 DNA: TGTGCCAGCAGTTATTCAGCCACTCACACTGAAGCTTTCTTT
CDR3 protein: CASSYSATHTEAFF

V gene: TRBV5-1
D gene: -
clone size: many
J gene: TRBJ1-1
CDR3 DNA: TGCGCCAGCAGCTCCCGGACCCCACTAGGGACTGAAGCTTTCTTT
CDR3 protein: CASSSRTPLGTEAFF

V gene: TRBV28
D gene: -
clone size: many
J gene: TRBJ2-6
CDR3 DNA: TGTGCCAGCAGTTTCGCCGAGACTCCCTCTGGGGCCAACGTCCTGACTTTC
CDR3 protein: CASSFAETPSGANVLTF

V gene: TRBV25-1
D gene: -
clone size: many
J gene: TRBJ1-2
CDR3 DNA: TGTGCCAGCAGTGTGCCGGGAAACTATGGCTACACCTTC
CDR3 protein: CASSVPGNYGYTF

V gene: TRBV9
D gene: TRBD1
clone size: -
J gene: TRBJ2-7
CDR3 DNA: TGTGCCAGCAGCGTAGGGGACAGGGGATACGAGCAGTACTTC
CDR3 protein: CASSVGDRGYEQYF

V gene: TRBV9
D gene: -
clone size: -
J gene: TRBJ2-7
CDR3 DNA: TGTGCCAGCAGCGTAGGGGGGGTAGCCTACGAGCAGTACTTC
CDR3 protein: CASSVGGVAYEQYF

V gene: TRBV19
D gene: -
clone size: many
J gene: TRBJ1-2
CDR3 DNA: TGTGCCAGTAGTATAGCGGAGGGCTCCGGCTACACCTTC
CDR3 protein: CASSIAEGSGYTF

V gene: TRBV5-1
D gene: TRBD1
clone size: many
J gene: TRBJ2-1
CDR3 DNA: TGCGCCAGCAGCGTTGGACAGGGGGCTAATGAGCAGTTCTTC
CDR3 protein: CASSVGQGANEQFF

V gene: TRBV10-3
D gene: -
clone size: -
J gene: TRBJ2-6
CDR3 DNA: TGTGCCATCAGTACTGGGGCCAACGTCCTGACTTTC
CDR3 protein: CAISTGANVLTF

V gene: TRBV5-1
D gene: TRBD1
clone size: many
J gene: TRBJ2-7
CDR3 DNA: TGCGCCAGCAGCGGGACAGGGGCCTCCGAGCAGTACTTC
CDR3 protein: CASSGTGASEQYF

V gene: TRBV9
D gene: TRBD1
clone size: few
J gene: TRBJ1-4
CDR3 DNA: TGTGCCAGCAGCGTACAGGGGGCAACTAATGAAAAACTGTTTTTT
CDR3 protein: CASSVQGATNEKLFF

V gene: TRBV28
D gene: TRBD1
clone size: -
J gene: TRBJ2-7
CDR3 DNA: TGTGCCAGCAGTCCTCTCGGGACAGGGGGCTCCTACGAGCAGTACTTC
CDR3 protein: CASSPLGTGGSYEQYF

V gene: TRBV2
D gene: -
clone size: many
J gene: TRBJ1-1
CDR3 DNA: TGTGCCAGCAGCGGGGTAAAGAACACTGAAGCTTTCTTT
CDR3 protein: CASSGVKNTEAFF

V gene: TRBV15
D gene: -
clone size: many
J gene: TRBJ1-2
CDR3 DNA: TGTGCCACCAGCGGATCAGAACACCTTAACTATGGCTACACCTTC
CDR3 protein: CATSGSEHLNYGYTF

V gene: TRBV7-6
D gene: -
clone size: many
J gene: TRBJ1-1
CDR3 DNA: TGTGCCAGCAGCTTAAACGCACAGTCGAACACTGAAGCTTTCTTT
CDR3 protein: CASSLNAQSNTEAFF

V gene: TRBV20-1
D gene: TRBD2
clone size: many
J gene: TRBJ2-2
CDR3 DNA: TGCAGTGCTAGTGCAGCGGGAGGGACCGGGGAGCTGTTTTTT
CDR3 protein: CSASAAGGTGELFF

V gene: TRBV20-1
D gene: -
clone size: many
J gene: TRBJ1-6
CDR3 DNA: TGCAGTGCTAGAGTTTTGGTTGCGGCACCCCTCCACTTT
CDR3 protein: CSARVLVAAPLHF

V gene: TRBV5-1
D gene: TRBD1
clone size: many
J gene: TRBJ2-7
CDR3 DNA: TGTGCCAGCAGCCCGGGACAGGGGGCTTATGAGCAGTACTTC
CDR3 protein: CASSPGQGAYEQYF

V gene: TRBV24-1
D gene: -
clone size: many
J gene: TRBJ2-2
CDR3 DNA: TGTGCCACCAGTCAGACCGATCGGGAGCTGTTTTTT
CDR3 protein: CATSQTDRELFF

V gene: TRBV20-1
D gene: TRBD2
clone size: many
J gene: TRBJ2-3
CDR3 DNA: TGCAGTGCTAGGCTCTTTCTAGCGGGCCCCACAGATACGCAGTATTTT
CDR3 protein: CSARLFLAGPTDTQYF

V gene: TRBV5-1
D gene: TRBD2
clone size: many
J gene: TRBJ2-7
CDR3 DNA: TGCGCCAGCACCCAAACGGGACTAGCGGGAGACGAGCAGTACTTC
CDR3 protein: CASTQTGLAGDEQYF

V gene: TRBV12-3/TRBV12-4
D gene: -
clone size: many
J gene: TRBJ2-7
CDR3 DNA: TGTGCCAGCAGTTCCGCCGAGTCCTACGAGCAGTACTTC
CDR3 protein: CASSSAESYEQYF

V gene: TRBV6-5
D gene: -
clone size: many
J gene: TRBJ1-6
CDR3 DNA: TGTGCCAGCAGCCCACGTGTAGTGGAGGTATCACCCCTCCACTTT
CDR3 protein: CASSPRVVEVSPLHF

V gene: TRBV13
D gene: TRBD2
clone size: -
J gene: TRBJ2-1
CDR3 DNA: TGTGCCAGCAGCTCGTTGAGCGGGAGGAAATACAATGAGCAGTTCTTC
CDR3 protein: CASSSLSGRKYNEQFF

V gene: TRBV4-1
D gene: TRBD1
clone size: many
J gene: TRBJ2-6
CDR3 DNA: TGCGCCAGCAGCCAAAAGCCCGGGACAGCCTCTGGGGCCAACGTCCTGACTTTC
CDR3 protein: CASSQKPGTASGANVLTF

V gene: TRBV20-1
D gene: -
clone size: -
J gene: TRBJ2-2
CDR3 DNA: TGCAGTGCCCCCCTTCAGGGAAGGGAAACCGGGGAGCTGTTTTTT
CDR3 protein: CSAPLQGRETGELFF

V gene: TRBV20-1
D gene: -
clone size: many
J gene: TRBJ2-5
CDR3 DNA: TGCAGTGCTAGGGACAGACGGACCCGGGGTGAGACCCAGTACTTC
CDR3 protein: CSARDRRTRGETQYF

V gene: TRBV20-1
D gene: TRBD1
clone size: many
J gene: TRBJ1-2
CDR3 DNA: TGCAGTGCTAGAGATCTGGACAGGGACGATGGCTACACCTTC
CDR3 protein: CSARDLDRDDGYTF

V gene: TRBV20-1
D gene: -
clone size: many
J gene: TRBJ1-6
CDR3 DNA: TGCAGTGCTAGCCAATCCAGGGGAGGCACCTATAATTCACCCCTCCACTTT
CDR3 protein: CSASQSRGGTYNSPLHF

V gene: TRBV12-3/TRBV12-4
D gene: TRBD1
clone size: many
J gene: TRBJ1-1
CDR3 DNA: TGTGCCACAAGCCGGGACAGGGACATAAACACTGAAGCTTTCTTT
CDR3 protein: CATSRDRDINTEAFF

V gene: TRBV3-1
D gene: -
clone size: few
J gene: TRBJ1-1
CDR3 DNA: TGTGCCAGCAGCCAAGCCCCCAGGAGTTACACTGAAGCTTTCTTT
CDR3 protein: CASSQAPRSYTEAFF

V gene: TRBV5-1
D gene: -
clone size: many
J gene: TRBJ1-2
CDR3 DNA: TGCGCCAGCAGCTCTACATATAACTATGGCTACACCTTC
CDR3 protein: CASSSTYNYGYTF

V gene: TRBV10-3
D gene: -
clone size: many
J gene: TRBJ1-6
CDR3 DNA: TGTGCCATCAGTCGCGGTCCGGGAATGGCAACGGGAGGTGCACCCCTACACTTT
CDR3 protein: CAISRGPGMATGGAPLHF

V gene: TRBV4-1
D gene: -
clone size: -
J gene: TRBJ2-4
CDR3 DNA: TGCGCCAGCAGCCAAGATTTCAGGGATAGAATTCAGTACTTC
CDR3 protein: CASSQDFRDRIQYF

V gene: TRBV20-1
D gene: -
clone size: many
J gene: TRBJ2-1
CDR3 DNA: TGCAGTGCTAACCTAGCAGGCTCCTACAATGAGCAGTTCTTC
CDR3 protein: CSANLAGSYNEQFF

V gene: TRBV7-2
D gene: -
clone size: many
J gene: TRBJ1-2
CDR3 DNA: TGTGCCAGCAGCTTAGATGTGATGAGGGTGGATGGCTACACCTTC
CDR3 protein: CASSLDVMRVDGYTF

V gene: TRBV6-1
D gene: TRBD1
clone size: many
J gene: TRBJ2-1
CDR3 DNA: TGTGCCAGCAGTGAAGCGCTTGGGACAGGGTGGAATGAGCAGTTCTTC
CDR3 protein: CASSEALGTGWNEQFF

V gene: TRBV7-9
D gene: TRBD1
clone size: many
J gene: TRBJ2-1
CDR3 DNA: TGTGCCAGCAGCGTGACAGGGCTCCACAATGAGCAGTTCTTC
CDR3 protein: CASSVTGLHNEQFF

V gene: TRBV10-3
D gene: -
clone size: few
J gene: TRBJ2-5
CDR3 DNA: TGTGCCATCAGGGAGGACACTTCACGGGAGACCCAGTACTTC
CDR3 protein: CAIREDTSRETQYF

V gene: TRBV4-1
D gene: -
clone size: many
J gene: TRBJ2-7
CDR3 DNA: TGCGCCAGCAGCCTCGAGGGAAGGTACGAGCAGTACTTC
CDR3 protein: CASSLEGRYEQYF

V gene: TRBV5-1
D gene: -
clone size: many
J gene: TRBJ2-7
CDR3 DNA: TGCGCCAGCCGAGGCGCAGGAGATTACGAGCAGTACTTC
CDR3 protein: CASRGAGDYEQYF

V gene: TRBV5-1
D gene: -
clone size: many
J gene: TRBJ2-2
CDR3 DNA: TGCGCCAGCAGCCCGGACTACCCTAACACCGGGGAGCTGTTTTTT
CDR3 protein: CASSPDYPNTGELFF

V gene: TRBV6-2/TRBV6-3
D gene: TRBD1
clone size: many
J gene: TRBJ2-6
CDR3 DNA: TGTGCCAGCAGTCCCCCCCCGGGACAGGGGACAGGGGCCAACGTCCTGACTTTC
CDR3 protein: CASSPPPGQGTGANVLTF

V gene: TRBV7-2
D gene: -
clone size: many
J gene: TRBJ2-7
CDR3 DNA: TGTGCCAGCAGCTTAGGCGTGTCAGGGGCCGAGCAGTACTTC
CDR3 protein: CASSLGVSGAEQYF

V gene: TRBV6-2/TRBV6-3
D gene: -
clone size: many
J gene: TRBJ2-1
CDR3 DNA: TGTGCCAGCACGTTCTCCTACAATGAGCAGTTCTTC
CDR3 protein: CASTFSYNEQFF

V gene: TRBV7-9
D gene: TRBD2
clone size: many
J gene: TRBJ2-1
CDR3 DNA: TGTGCCAGCAGCCCCCCCGGGGCTAGCGGAGAGCAGTTCTTC
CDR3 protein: CASSPPGASGEQFF